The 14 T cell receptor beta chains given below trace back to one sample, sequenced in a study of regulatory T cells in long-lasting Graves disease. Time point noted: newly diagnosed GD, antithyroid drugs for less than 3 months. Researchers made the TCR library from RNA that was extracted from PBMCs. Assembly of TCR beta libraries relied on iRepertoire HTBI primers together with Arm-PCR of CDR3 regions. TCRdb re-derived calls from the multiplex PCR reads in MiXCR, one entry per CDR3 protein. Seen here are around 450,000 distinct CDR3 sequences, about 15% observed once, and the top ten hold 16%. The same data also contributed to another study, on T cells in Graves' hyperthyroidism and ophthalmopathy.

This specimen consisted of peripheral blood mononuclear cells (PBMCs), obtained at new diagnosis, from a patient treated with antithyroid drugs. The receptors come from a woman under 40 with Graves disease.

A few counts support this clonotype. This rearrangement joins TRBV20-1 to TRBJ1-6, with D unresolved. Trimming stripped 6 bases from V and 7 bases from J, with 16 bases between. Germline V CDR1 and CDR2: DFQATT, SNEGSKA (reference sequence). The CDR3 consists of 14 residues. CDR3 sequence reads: CSAPGGSGNSPLHF. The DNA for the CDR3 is TGCAGTGCCCCGGGAGGGTCGGGAAATTCACCCCTCCACTTT.

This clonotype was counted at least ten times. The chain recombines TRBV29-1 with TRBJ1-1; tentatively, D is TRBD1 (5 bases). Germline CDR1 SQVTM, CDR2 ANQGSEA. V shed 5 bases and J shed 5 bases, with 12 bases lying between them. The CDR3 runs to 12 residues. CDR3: CSVYSDKTEAFF. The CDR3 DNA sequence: TGCAGCGTTTACTCGGACAAGACTGAAGCTTTCTTT.

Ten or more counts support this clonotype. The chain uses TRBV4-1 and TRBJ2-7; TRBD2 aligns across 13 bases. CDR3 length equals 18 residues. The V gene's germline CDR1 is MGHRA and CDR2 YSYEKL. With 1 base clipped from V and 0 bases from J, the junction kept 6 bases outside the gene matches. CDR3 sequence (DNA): TGCGCCAGCAGCCAAGGGGGACTAGCGGGAAGCTTCTCCTACGAGCAGTACTTC. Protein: CASSQGGLAGSFSYEQYF.

The CDR3 DNA reads as TGTGCCAGCAGCCTCTCGCTACAGAACTCTGGAAACACCATATATTTT. The encoded protein is CASSLSLQNSGNTIYF. The V and J genes are TRBV7-9 and TRBJ1-3; D not resolved. Germline V gene lookup returns CDR1 SEHNR and CDR2 FQNEAQ (reference sequence). The V end was cut by 5 bases, the J end by 0 bases, with 14 bases between. The CDR3 length is 16 residues.

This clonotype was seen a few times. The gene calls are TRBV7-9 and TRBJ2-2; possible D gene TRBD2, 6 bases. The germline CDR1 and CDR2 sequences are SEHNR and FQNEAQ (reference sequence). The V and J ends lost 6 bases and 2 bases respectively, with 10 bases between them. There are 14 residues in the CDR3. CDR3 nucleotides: TGTGCCAGCAGAAAGGGGACTAACACCGGGGAGCTGTTTTTT. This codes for CASRKGTNTGELFF.

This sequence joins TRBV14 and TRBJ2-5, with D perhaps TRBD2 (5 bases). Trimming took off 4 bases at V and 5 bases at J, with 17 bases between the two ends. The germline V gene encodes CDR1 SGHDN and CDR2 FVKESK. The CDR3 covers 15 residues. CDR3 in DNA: TGTGCCAGCAGCCCAACCCCTCTCCAGCGGGAGACCCAGTACTTC. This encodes CASSPTPLQRETQYF. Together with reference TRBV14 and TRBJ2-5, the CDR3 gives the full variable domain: EAGVTQFPSHSVIEKGQTVTLRCDPISGHDNLYWYRRVMGKEIKFLLHFVKESKQDESGMPNNRFLAERTGGTYSTLKVQPAELEDSGVYFCASSPTPLQRETQYFGPGTRLLVL.

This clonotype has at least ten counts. In nucleotides, the CDR3 is TGTGCCAGCAGCTTGGCTCCGCGGGGACCCGGCAATATTAACAATCAGCCCCAGCATTTT. Translated: CASSLAPRGPGNINNQPQHF. The rearrangement joins TRBV5-5 to TRBJ1-5; maybe TRBD1 (5 bases). The V gene's germline CDR1 is SGHKS and CDR2 YYEKEE (reference sequence). This CDR3 is 20 amino acids long. Trimming removed 0 bases at V and 3 bases at J, with 25 bases between.

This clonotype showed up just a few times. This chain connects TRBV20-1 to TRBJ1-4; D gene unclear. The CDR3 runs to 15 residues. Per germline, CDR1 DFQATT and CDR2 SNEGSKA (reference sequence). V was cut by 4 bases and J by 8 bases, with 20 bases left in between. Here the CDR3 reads CSANPPGGLVEKLFF. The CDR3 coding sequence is TGCAGTGCTAACCCACCGGGAGGGCTTGTGGAAAAACTGTTTTTT.

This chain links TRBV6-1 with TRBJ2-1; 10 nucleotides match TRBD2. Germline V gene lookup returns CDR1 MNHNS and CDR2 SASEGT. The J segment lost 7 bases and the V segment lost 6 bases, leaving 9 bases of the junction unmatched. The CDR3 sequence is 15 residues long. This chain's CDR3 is CASRQILAGINEQFF. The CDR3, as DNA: TGTGCCAGCAGACAGATACTAGCGGGGATTAATGAGCAGTTCTTC.

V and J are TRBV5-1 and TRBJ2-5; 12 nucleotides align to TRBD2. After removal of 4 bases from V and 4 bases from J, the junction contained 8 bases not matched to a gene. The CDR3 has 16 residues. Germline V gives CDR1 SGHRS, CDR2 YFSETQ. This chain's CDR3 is CASSVQTSGSRETQYF. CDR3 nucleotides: TGCGCCAGCAGCGTCCAGACTAGCGGGAGTCGAGAGACCCAGTACTTC.

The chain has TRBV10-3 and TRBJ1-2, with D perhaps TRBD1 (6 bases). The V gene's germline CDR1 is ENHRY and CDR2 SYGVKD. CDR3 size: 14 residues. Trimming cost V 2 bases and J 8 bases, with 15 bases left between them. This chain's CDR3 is CAISEQLGAVGYTF. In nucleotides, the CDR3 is TGTGCCATCAGTGAGCAGTTGGGGGCTGTAGGCTACACCTTC.

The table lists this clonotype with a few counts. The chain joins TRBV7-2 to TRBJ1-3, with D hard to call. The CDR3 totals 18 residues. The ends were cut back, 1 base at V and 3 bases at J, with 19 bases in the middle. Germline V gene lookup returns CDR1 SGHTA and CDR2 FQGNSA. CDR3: CASSLGFVSRPNGNTIYF. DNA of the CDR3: TGTGCCAGCAGCTTAGGCTTCGTATCGCGGCCGAATGGAAACACCATATATTTT.

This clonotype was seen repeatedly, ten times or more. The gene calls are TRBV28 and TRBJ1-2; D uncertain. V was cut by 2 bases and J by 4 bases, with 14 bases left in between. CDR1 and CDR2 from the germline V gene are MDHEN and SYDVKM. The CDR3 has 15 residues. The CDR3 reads CASSLPMDRSYGYTF. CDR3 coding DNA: TGTGCCAGCAGTTTACCCATGGATCGTTCCTATGGCTACACCTTC.

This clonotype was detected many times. CDR3 sequence reads: CAWTDRGLSTEAFF. The CDR3, as DNA: TGTGCCTGGACCGACAGGGGGCTGTCGACTGAAGCTTTCTTT. The chain carries TRBV30 and TRBJ1-1; 10 nucleotides line up with TRBD1. With 4 bases clipped from V and 5 bases from J, the junction kept 7 bases outside the gene matches. Germline V lookup: CDR1 GTSNPN, CDR2 SVGIG (reference sequence). This CDR3 region has 14 residues. The whole variable domain, remainder taken from reference TRBV30 and TRBJ1-1, is SQTIHQWPATLVQPVGSPLSLECTVEGTSNPNLYWYRQAAGRGLQLLFYSVGIGQISSEVPQNLSASRPQDRQFILSSKKLLLSDSGFYLCAWTDRGLSTEAFFGQGTRLTVV.